This is a list of T cell receptor beta chains from one sample in a study of T-cell reconstitution after alpha-beta-depleted transplantation in children. TCRdb re-called the PCR reads through MiXCR, storing one row per CDR3 protein. This repertoire shows 200,000 to 300,000 distinct CDR3 sequences, approximately 12% found once; its top ten account for about 2.6%. Specimen: PBMCs from the stem cell graft donor, collected from the stem cell graft. These TCRs come from a human donor who donated a stem cell graft to a child with acute lymphoblastic leukemia. Each CDR3 is given with its conserved first and last residue.

TRBV9	CASSVAFGSPGRYEQYF
TRBV12-3/TRBV12-4	CASKQTGQDYGYTF
TRBV12-3/TRBV12-4	CASSLGQESNQPQHF
TRBV7-9	CASSPTSGNTDTQYF
TRBV5-1	CASSIQGGTYEQYF
TRBV7-9	CASSLRGEGDTEAFF
TRBV4-3	CASSQAGDPEQYF
TRBV27	CASSLGGTSGRETQYF
TRBV30	CAWTAFFSGNTIYF
TRBV5-1	CASSPRGDRGTNTGELFF
TRBV27	CASSLTSGLAGVVTQYF
TRBV30	CAWSVRRGQPQHF
TRBV29-1	CSVERRPDGYTF
TRBV7-2	CASTPGQGKGMEQYF
TRBV15	CATSRGGGNTGELFF
TRBV29-1	CSVGRGGANEQFF
TRBV7-2	CASSLRRGSPYEQYF
TRBV6-1	CASSPRGDTEAFF
TRBV18	CASSPGDRLQETQYF
TRBV5-4	CASSSRGGNTDTQYF
TRBV20-1	CSARYPDTQYF
TRBV29-1	CSVVGDSYEQYF
TRBV6-2/TRBV6-3	CASTEGLAGEAVRREQYF
TRBV11-2	CASSLAVRLFQDTQYF
TRBV5-1	CASSLRGQGASSYNSPLHF
TRBV2	CASSDSGGGEKLFF
TRBV5-1	CASSSEGGGKNIQYF
TRBV4-2	CASSPGGAQAYF
TRBV6-2/TRBV6-3	CASSTDRGLDEQYF
TRBV9	CASRGSGANTGELFF
TRBV18	CASSPGQGENSPLHF
TRBV6-5	CASSYSGRSYNEQFF
TRBV12-3/TRBV12-4	CASSSDGRSNQPQHF
TRBV4-2	CASSRREGNSPLHF
TRBV7-2	CASSPSSSYNEQFF
TRBV20-1	CSWGSGSSYNEQFF
TRBV5-1	CASSLGGGAGNEQFF
TRBV29-1	CSVRSGTGANEQYF
TRBV9	CASSVDWSANYGYTF
TRBV29-1	CSVDSREGGDEQYF
TRBV5-5	CASSLQGNLNTGELFF
TRBV11-2	CASSLSRVGQHTQYF
TRBV12-3/TRBV12-4	CASRSLGTGAHEQYF
TRBV10-3	CAISELTGDDYGYTF
TRBV11-1	CASSPRAEGFQRYNHKQFF
TRBV10-2	CASSRSYLAGGGNEQFF
TRBV12-3/TRBV12-4	CASTLGQLGLSSYNEQFF
TRBV7-9	CASSHLVTSGYNEQFF
TRBV20-1	CSAASAQFHNEQFF
TRBV4-3	CASSQGELRSGANGLTF